This T cell receptor beta chain was sequenced for a study of blood T cell repertoires in COVID-19. As processed by the authors: For nucleated cells, counts were estimated from reference gene primer amplification. TCRdb's copy holds only in-frame clones and misses some; the assay was immunoSEQ multiplex PCR. That table is the source of V, J and clone size, and D and trimming were worked out from the DNA. Seen here are approximately 270,000 clones, approximately 83% observed once, and the top ten hold roughly 4.3%. Germline V gene lookup returns CDR1 LNHDA and CDR2 SQIVND (reference sequence). The V and J ends lost 2 bases and 4 bases, in that order; junction bases with no gene match: 2. The CDR3 contains 13 residues.

Sequences were obtained from PBMCs or T cells enriched from blood (not recorded which). The origin of this receptor is a woman in her twenties or thirties who had recovered from COVID-19. The chain joins TRBV19 to TRBJ2-7; TRBD1 matches 7 bases. The CDR3 reads CASSIQGDYEQYF. In nucleotides, the CDR3 is TGTGCCAGTAGTATACAGGGGGATTACGAGCAGTACTTC.